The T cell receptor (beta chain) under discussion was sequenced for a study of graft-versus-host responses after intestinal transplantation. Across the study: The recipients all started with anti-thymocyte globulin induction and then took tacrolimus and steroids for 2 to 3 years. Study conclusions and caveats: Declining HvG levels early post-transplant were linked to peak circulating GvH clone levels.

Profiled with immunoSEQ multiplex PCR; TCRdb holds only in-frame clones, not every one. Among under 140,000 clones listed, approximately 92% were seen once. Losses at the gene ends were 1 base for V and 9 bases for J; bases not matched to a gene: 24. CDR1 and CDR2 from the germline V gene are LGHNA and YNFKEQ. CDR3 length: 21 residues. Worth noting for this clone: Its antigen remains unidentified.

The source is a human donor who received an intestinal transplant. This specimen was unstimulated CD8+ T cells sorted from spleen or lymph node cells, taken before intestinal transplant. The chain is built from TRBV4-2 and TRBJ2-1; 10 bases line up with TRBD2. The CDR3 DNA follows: TGTGCCAGCAGCCAAGTTAGGGCTAGCGGGAGAATAGTTGTGGGTACATGTGAGCAGTTCTTC. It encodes CASSQVRASGRIVVGTCEQFF.